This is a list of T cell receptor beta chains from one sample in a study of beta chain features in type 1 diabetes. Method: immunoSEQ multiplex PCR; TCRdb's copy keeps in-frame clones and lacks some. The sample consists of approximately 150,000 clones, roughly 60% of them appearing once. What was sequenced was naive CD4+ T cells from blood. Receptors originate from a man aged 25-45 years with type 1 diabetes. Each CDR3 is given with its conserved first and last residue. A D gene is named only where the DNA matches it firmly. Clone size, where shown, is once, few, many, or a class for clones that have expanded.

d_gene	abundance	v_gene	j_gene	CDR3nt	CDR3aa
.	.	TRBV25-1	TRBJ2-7	TGTGCCAGCAAAGCTCATGGGTCCCCCTACGAGCAGTACTTC	CASKAHGSPYEQYF
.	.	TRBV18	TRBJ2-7	TGTGCCAGCTCACCACAATCCTACGAGCAGTACTTC	CASSPQSYEQYF
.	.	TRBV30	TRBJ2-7	TGTGCCTGGAGTGGATCGCAGGGCGGAGGAGCCTACGAGCAGTACTTC	CAWSGSQGGGAYEQYF
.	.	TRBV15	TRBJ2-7	TGTGCCACCTATACTCCAACCGGGACCGAGAGCTCCTACGAGCAGTACTTC	CATYTPTGTESSYEQYF
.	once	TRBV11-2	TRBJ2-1	TGTGCCAGCAGCTTAGAGGGGCACAATGAGCAGTTCTTC	CASSLEGHNEQFF
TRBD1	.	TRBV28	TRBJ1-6	TGTGCCAGCAGTAGGGACAGCACTTATTCACCCCTCCACTTT	CASSRDSTYSPLHF
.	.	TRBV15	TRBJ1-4	TGTGCCACCAGCACCGGAGGGTCTCATGAAAAACTGTTTTTT	CATSTGGSHEKLFF
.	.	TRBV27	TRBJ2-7	TGTGCCAGCAGTTTATCGACAGCGTTCCGTGGCGGACAGTACTTC	CASSLSTAFRGGQYF
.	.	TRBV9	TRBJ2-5	TGTGCCAGCTCACGAGTCCAAGAGACCCAGTACTTC	CASSRVQETQYF
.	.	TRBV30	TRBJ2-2	TGTGCCTGGACCGGCCCCTTGGGGTCCGGGGAGCTGTTTTTT	CAWTGPLGSGELFF
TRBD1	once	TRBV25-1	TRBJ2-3	TGTGCCAGCAGTGTGACAGGGCGGGTCACAGATACGCAGTATTTT	CASSVTGRVTDTQYF
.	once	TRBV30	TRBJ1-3	TGTGCCTGGGATCAGGGCCCCGCCGTCGGGGGAAACACCATATATTTT	CAWDQGPAVGGNTIYF
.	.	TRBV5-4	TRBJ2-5	TGTGCCAGCAGCTTGGAAGGGCCAGAGACCCAGTACTTC	CASSLEGPETQYF
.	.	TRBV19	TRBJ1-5	TGTGCCAGTAGTATATCGTCTGGGAGCTCCAATCAGCCCCAGCATTTT	CASSISSGSSNQPQHF
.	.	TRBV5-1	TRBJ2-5	TGCGCCAGCAGCTTGGTAACGGAGACCCAGTACTTC	CASSLVTETQYF
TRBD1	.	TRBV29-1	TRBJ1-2	TGCAGCGTAACAGGGGGCGCTCAGGGCTACACCTTC	CSVTGGAQGYTF
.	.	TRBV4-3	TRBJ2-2	TGCGCCAGCAGCCAAAGGGGGGCCGGAACCGGGGAGCTGTTTTTT	CASSQRGAGTGELFF
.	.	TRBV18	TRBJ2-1	TGTGCCAGCTCACCACCTATTGGTTCCTACAATGAGCAGTTCTTC	CASSPPIGSYNEQFF
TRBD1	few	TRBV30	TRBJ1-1	TGTGCCTGCCGACAGGGAGACGCGAACACTGAAGCTTTCTTT	CACRQGDANTEAFF
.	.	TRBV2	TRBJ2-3	TGTGCCAGCAAACGGACAGATACGCAGTATTTT	CASKRTDTQYF